Following are 27 T cell receptor beta chains from one sample sequenced in a study of blood T cell repertoires in COVID-19. TCRdb keeps only in-frame clones here, not all; method: immunoSEQ multiplex PCR. The table records almost 250,000 clones, more than 75% of them present only once. The sample was peripheral blood. Source of these receptors: a woman older than 75 with COVID-19, enrolled during active disease.

The rearrangement links TRBV5-1 to TRBJ1-3; 9 bases are a match to TRBD1. With V trimmed by 5 bases and J by 4 bases, 10 bases remained unmatched. Germline-derived CDR1 and CDR2 are SGHRS and YFSETQ. The length of the CDR3 is 16 residues. CDR3 loop: CASSYTGGALGNTIYF. In nucleotides, the CDR3 is TGCGCCAGCAGTTATACAGGGGGCGCTTTAGGAAACACCATATATTTT.

The J gene is TRBJ2-5, the V gene TRBV9; the match to TRBD2 covers 14 bases. CDR1 is SGDLS, CDR2 YYNGEE, per germline. Unmatched junction bases numbered 13, after V lost 4 bases and J lost 8 bases. The CDR3 is 17 amino acids. The chain's CDR3 is CASSSGLAGGAPLTQYF. The DNA for the CDR3 is TGTGCCAGCAGCAGTGGACTAGCGGGGGGAGCGCCGCTCACCCAGTACTTC.

This clone was observed a handful of times. V usage is TRBV5-1 and J usage is TRBJ1-4; D call uncertain. The ends were cut back, 0 bases at V and 3 bases at J, with 15 bases in the middle. The length of the CDR3 is 17 residues. In germline, CDR1 is SGHRS, CDR2 YFSETQ. In nucleotides, the CDR3 is TGCGCCAGCAGCTTGGGGTTAGGCACCGCGGCTAATGAAAAACTGTTTTTT. Protein: CASSLGLGTAANEKLFF.

The chain employs TRBV19 and TRBJ1-5, with 7 bases lining up with TRBD1. CDR1 and CDR2 (germline): LNHDA, SQIVND (reference sequence). The trim removed 6 bases at V and 2 bases at J, leaving 7 bases unmatched. The CDR3 has 15 amino acids. DNA of the CDR3: TGTGCCAGTAGCTCTACAGGGGTTGGCAATCAGCCCCAGCATTTT. Translation: CASSSTGVGNQPQHF.

The chain's CDR3 is CASSPQGNEKLFF. The CDR3, as DNA: TGTGCCAGCTCACCACAGGGGAATGAAAAACTGTTTTTT. The V call is TRBV18, the J call TRBJ1-4; possibly TRBD1 for D (5 bases). CDR1 and CDR2 from the germline V gene are KGHSH and LQKENI. Between the trimmed V and J ends, which lost 1 base and 5 bases, there was a span of 5 bases. The CDR3 covers 13 residues.

This clone was recorded only once. The rearrangement uses TRBV6-6 and TRBJ2-5, with 14 bases identical to TRBD2. From germline, CDR1 is MNHNY and CDR2 SVGAGI (reference sequence). V was clipped by 5 bases and J by 0 bases; unmatched bases: 5. The CDR3 sequence is 17 residues long. The CDR3 here is CASSRTSGGTYQETQYF. The CDR3 nucleotides read TGTGCCAGCAGTCGGACTAGCGGGGGGACCTACCAAGAGACCCAGTACTTC.

The chain has TRBV27 and TRBJ2-2; 15 bases are shared with TRBD2. Germline CDR1 is MNHEY and CDR2 is SMNVEV (reference sequence). The CDR3 spans 21 residues. After removal of 8 bases from V and 4 bases from J, the junction contained 20 bases not matched to a gene. CDR3 sequence (DNA): TGTGCCAGCGGCCCCCAAATGAGGAGGGGACTAGCGGGGGGACTCACCGGGGAGCTGTTTTTT. Translation: CASGPQMRRGLAGGLTGELFF.

The CDR3 nucleotides read TGTGCCAGCATATCGAACACTGAAGCTTTCTTT. This codes for CASISNTEAFF. J is TRBJ1-1 and V is TRBV28; no reliable D call. Germline CDR1 reads MDHEN; CDR2 reads SYDVKM. The CDR3 is made up of 11 amino acids. V lost 7 bases and J 1 base, leaving 4 bases between the germline ends.

This rearrangement joins TRBV30 to TRBJ1-5; maybe TRBD1 (5 bases). Trimming took 5 bases from V and 5 from J, leaving 13 bases between them. The CDR3 runs to 13 residues. In germline, CDR1 is GTSNPN, CDR2 SVGIG (reference sequence). CDR3 sequence (DNA): TGTGCCTGGGCCAGGGTCTCTGATCAGCCCCAGCATTTT. Translating it yields CAWARVSDQPQHF.

This chain uses TRBV3-1 (or the pseudogene TRBV3-2) with TRBJ1-6; D is possibly TRBD1 (6 bases). CDR3 size: 13 residues. In germline, CDR1 is LGHDT, CDR2 YNNKEL (reference sequence). Trimming took off 3 bases at V and 6 bases at J, with 6 bases between the two ends. The CDR3 reads CASSQGANSPLHF. The CDR3 nucleotides are TGTGCCAGCAGCCAGGGGGCTAATTCACCCCTCCACTTT.

The chain recombines TRBV5-1 with TRBJ1-4, with unresolved D. V was cut by 5 bases and J by 2 bases, with 25 bases left in between. CDR1 is SGHRS and CDR2 is YFSETQ in the germline V gene. The CDR3 covers 19 residues. The CDR3, as DNA: TGCGCCAGCAGTGCCGCGGGAGAGGGATCTACGACCACTAATGAAAAACTGTTTTTT. As protein: CASSAAGEGSTTTNEKLFF.

V usage is TRBV19 and J usage is TRBJ1-4; D is possibly TRBD1 (5 bases). V dropped 3 bases and J dropped 8 bases, with 16 bases sitting between them. This CDR3 contains 15 residues. Germline CDR1 is LNHDA and CDR2 is SQIVND (reference sequence). The chain's CDR3 is CASSMGRRVGEKLFF. CDR3 DNA sequence: TGTGCCAGTAGTATGGGTCGCAGGGTAGGGGAAAAACTGTTTTTT.

The gene calls are TRBV5-1 and TRBJ2-3; 10 bases are shared with TRBD2. Germline CDR1 reads SGHRS; CDR2 reads YFSETQ. The CDR3 spans 15 residues. V dropped 7 bases and J dropped 2; count of bases not matched to a gene: 7. The CDR3 coding sequence is TGCGCCAGCTCTACTAGCGGGGTACCCACAGATACGCAGTATTTT. Protein sequence: CASSTSGVPTDTQYF.

The chain has TRBV24-1 and TRBJ1-2, with unresolved D. Per germline, CDR1 KGHDR and CDR2 SFDVKD. Trimming removed 3 bases from V and 8 bases from J, with 24 bases in between. This CDR3 spans 17 amino acids. The CDR3 sequence: CATSDPGPGLFGVGYTF. DNA for the CDR3: TGTGCCACCAGTGATCCTGGCCCGGGCCTTTTCGGGGTCGGCTACACCTTC.

V and J are TRBV27 and TRBJ2-5; TRBD2 aligns across 12 bases. With 0 bases clipped from V and 2 bases from J, the junction kept 4 bases outside the gene matches. This CDR3 is 17 amino acids long. Germline V gene lookup returns CDR1 MNHEY and CDR2 SMNVEV (reference sequence). CDR3 in amino acids: CASSLSTSGGVQETQYF. The CDR3 bases are TGTGCCAGCAGTTTATCGACTAGCGGGGGAGTACAAGAGACCCAGTACTTC.

V usage is TRBV2 and J usage is TRBJ2-3, with D possibly TRBD1 on 6 matching bases. Per germline, CDR1 SNHLY and CDR2 FYNNEI. Trimming left V 6 bases short and J 0 bases short, with 13 bases between. This CDR3 comprises 15 residues. CDR3 in DNA: TGTGCCAGCAGGAAACAGGGCCAAAGCACAGATACGCAGTATTTT. Its protein product is CASRKQGQSTDTQYF.

For the CDR3, the DNA is TGTGCCAGCTCACCAACAGGGGTTGGAAACACCATATATTTT. It codes for CASSPTGVGNTIYF. The chain joins TRBV18 to TRBJ1-3; TRBD1 agrees at 7 bases. This CDR3 is 14 amino acids long. Germline V gene data show CDR1 as KGHSH and CDR2 as LQKENI. V was pared by 2 bases and J by 3 bases, with 1 base of the junction left unmatched.

The chain carries TRBV4-2 and TRBJ1-1, with TRBD1 identical over 9 bases. Germline V CDR1 and CDR2: LGHNA, YNFKEQ. The CDR3 has 16 amino acids. Trimming removed 3 bases from V and 5 bases from J; junction bases left unmatched: 10. The CDR3: CASSQPLGTGQTEAFF. CDR3 coding DNA: TGTGCCAGCAGCCAGCCCTTGGGGACAGGGCAAACTGAAGCTTTCTTT.

V gene TRBV6-5 combines with J gene TRBJ2-7, with TRBD1 identical over 8 bases. Germline trimming cut 7 bases from V and 3 bases from J; bases unmatched to any gene: 5. The germline gives CDR1 MNHEY, CDR2 SVGAGI. CDR3 length: 13 amino acids. CDR3 DNA: TGTGCCAGCACCCGGGACAGGCTCTACGAGCAGTACGTC. Amino acids: CASTRDRLYEQYV.

DNA for the CDR3: TGTGCCAGCAGTGAAGCGGGGTCTTCCTACAATGAGCAGTTCTTC. It specifies CASSEAGSSYNEQFF. V usage is TRBV25-1 and J usage is TRBJ2-1; tentatively, D is TRBD2 (6 bases). Trimming shortened V by 2 bases and J by 1 base, and 9 bases separated the two germline ends. Germline V lookup: CDR1 MGHDK, CDR2 SYGVNS. The CDR3 has 15 residues.

CDR3 loop: CASSSEKVVATNEKLFF. The CDR3 region has the DNA TGTGCCAGCAGTTCCGAGAAAGTGGTCGCAACTAATGAAAAACTGTTTTTT. The genes are TRBV28 and TRBJ1-4; D remains ambiguous. Trimming left V 4 bases short and J 0 bases short, with 15 bases between. The germline gives CDR1 MDHEN, CDR2 SYDVKM. The CDR3 runs to 17 residues.

CDR3 DNA: TGTGCCAGCAGCCAAGGACTAGCGGGGAAAGAGACCCAGTACTTC. Its translation: CASSQGLAGKETQYF. The chain couples TRBV7-3 to TRBJ2-5; 12 bases map to TRBD2. The CDR3 runs 15 residues. Trimming cost V 5 bases and J 3 bases; bases outside gene matches: 4. CDR1 and CDR2 (germline): SGHTA, FQGTGA. The whole variable domain, remainder taken from reference TRBV7-3 and TRBJ2-5, is GAGVSQTPSNKVTEKGKYVELRCDPISGHTALYWYRQSLGQGPEFLIYFQGTGAADDSGLPNDRFFAVRPEGSVSTLKIQRTERGDSAVYLCASSQGLAGKETQYFGPGTRLLVL.

This clone has a handful of counts. This rearrangement joins TRBV7-3 to TRBJ2-6, with D perhaps TRBD1 (5 bases). CDR3 length: 17 residues. V lost 5 bases and J lost 3, with 17 bases in between. CDR1 SGHTA and CDR2 FQGTGA come from the germline V gene. DNA of the CDR3: TGTGCCAGCAGCCGACAGCCGTCCTCTTTTGGGGCCAACGTCCTGACTTTC. Protein sequence: CASSRQPSSFGANVLTF.

The chain is built from TRBV28 and TRBJ1-1; maybe TRBD1 (5 bases). Looked up from germline, CDR1 is MDHEN and CDR2 is SYDVKM. V was cut by 6 bases and J by 5 bases, with 19 bases left in between. This CDR3 contains 15 residues. The CDR3: CASSSRSPRGTEAFF. The DNA of the CDR3 is TGTGCCAGCAGCTCCCGGTCACCTAGGGGAACTGAAGCTTTCTTT.

The chain has TRBV5-4 and TRBJ2-7, with 8 nucleotides matching TRBD2. V was clipped by 0 bases and J by 3 bases; unmatched bases: 8. CDR1 is SGHNT, CDR2 YYREEE, per germline (reference sequence). This CDR3 has 16 residues. CDR3 amino acids: CASSLDGGTSLYEQYF. CDR3 bases: TGTGCCAGCAGCTTGGATGGCGGGACTAGTCTCTACGAGCAGTACTTC.

The chain uses TRBV9 and TRBJ1-1; 8 bases fit TRBD1. With 3 bases clipped from V and 1 base from J, the junction kept 8 bases outside the gene matches. Germline values: CDR1 SGDLS, CDR2 YYNGEE. The CDR3 has 16 amino acids. Here the CDR3 DNA reads TGTGCCAGCAGCGCTCCCCCGGGGACAGGGAACACTGAAGCTTTCTTT. Encoded protein: CASSAPPGTGNTEAFF. The whole variable domain, remainder taken from reference TRBV9 and TRBJ1-1, is DSGVTQTPKHLITATGQRVTLRCSPRSGDLSVYWYQQSLDQGLQFLIQYYNGEERAKGNILERFSAQQFPDLHSELNLSSLELGDSALYFCASSAPPGTGNTEAFFGQGTRLTVV.

The table lists this clone with a few counts. The J gene is TRBJ2-1, the V gene TRBV3-1 (or the pseudogene TRBV3-2); TRBD2 matches at 14 bases. Germline V gene data show CDR1 as LGHDT and CDR2 as YNNKEL (reference sequence). The V and J ends lost 1 base and 10 bases, in that order; junction bases with no gene match: 6. The CDR3 is 16 amino acids. In nucleotides, the CDR3 is TGTGCCAGCAGCCAAGTCGGGACTAGCGGGGGCGGGGAGCAGTTCTTC. Its protein product is CASSQVGTSGGGEQFF.